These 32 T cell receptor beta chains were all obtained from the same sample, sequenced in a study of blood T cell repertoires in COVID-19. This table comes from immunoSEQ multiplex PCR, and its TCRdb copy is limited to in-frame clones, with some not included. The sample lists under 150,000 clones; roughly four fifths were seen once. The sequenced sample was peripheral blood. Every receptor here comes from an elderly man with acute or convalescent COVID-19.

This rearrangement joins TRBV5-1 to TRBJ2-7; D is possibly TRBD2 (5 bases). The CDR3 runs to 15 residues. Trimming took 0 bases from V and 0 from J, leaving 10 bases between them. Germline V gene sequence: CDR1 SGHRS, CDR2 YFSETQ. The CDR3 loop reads CASSLALGSSYEQYF. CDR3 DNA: TGCGCCAGCAGCTTGGCTTTGGGGAGCTCCTACGAGCAGTACTTC.

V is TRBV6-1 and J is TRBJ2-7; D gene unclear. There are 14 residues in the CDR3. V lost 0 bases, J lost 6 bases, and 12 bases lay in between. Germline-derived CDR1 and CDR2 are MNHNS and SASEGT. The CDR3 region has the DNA TGTGCCAGCAGTGAAGCGCTTCCCTACGGCGAGCAGTACTTC. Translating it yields CASSEALPYGEQYF.

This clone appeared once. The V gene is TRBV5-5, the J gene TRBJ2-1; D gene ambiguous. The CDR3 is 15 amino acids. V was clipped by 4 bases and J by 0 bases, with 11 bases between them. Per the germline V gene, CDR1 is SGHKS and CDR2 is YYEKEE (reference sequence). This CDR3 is CASSLQSLSYNEQFF. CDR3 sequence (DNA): TGTGCCAGCAGCCTACAGTCCCTCTCCTACAATGAGCAGTTCTTC. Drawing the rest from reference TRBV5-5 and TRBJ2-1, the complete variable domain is DAGVTQSPTHLIKTRGQQVTLRCSPISGHKSVSWYQQVLGQGPQFIFQYYEKEERGRGNFPDRFSARQFPNYSSELNVNALLLGDSALYLCASSLQSLSYNEQFFGPGTRLTVL.

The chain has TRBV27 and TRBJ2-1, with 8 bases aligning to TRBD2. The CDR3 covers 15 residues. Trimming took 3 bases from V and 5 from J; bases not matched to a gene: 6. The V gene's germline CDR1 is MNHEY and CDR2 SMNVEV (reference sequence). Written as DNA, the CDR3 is TGTGCCAGCAGTTTTTTTGCGGGGGGACACAATGAGCAGTTCTTC. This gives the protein CASSFFAGGHNEQFF.

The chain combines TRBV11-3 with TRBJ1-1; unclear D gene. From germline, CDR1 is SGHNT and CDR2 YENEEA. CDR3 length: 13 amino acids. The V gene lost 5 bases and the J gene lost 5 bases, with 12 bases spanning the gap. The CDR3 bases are TGTGCCAGCAGCCCGGGATTTCGGACTGAAGCTTTCTTT. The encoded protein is CASSPGFRTEAFF.

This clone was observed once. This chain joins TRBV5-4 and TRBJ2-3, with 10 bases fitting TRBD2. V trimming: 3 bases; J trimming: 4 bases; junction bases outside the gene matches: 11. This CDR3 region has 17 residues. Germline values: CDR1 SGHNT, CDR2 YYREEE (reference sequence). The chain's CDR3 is CASSSLRGAGGADTQYF. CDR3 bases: TGTGCCAGCAGCTCTCTTCGAGGAGCGGGGGGGGCAGATACGCAGTATTTT.

The CDR3 DNA follows: TGTGCCACCAGTGACTCCCCCGGGACAGGGAAAGCTGGCTACACCTTC. It codes for CATSDSPGTGKAGYTF. The genes are TRBV24-1 and TRBJ1-2; 9 bases map to TRBD1. Germline V gene lookup returns CDR1 KGHDR and CDR2 SFDVKD. This CDR3 has 16 amino acids. The trim removed 4 bases at V and 7 bases at J, leaving 12 bases unmatched.

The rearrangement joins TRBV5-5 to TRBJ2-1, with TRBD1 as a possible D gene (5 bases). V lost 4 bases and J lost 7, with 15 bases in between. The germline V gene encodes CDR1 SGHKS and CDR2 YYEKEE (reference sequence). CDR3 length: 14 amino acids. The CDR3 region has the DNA TGTGCCAGCAGCATACAGGTTCTGCAAAATGAGCAGTTCTTC. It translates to CASSIQVLQNEQFF.

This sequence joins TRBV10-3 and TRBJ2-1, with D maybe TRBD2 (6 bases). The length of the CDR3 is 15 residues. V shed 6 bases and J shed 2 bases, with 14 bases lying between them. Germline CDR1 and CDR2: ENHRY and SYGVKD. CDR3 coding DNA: TGTGCCATCAGCAATCGGGGGACTGCCTACAATGAGCAGTTCTTC. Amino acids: CAISNRGTAYNEQFF.

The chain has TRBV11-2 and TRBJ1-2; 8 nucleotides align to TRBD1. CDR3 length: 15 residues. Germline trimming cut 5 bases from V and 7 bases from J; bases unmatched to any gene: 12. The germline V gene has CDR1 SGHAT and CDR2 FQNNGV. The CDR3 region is CASSLGQGRGAGYTF. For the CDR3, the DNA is TGTGCCAGCAGCCTCGGACAGGGAAGGGGAGCTGGCTACACCTTC.

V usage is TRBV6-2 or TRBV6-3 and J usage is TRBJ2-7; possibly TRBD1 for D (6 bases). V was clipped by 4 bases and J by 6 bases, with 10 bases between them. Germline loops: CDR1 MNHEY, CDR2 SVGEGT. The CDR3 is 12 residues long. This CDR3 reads CASSSQGIEQYF. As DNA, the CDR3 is TGTGCCAGCAGTTCACAGGGAATCGAGCAGTACTTC.

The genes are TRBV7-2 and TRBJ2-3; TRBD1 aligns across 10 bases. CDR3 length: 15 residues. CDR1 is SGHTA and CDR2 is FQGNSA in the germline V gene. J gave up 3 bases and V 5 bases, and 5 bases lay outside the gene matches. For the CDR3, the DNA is TGTGCCAGCAGCCCGGGACAGGGGCCGACAGATACGCAGTATTTT. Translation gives CASSPGQGPTDTQYF.

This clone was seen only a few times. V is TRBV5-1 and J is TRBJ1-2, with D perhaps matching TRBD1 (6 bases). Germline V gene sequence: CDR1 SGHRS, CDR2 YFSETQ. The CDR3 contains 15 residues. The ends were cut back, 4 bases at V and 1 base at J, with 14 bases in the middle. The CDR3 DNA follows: TGCGCCAGCAGCCCGGGGACAACAAGTAACTATGGCTACACCTTC. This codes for CASSPGTTSNYGYTF. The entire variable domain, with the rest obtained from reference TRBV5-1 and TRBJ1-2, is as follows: KAGVTQTPRYLIKTRGQQVTLSCSPISGHRSVSWYQQTPGQGLQFLFEYFSETQRNKGNFPGRFSGRQFSNSRSEMNVSTLELGDSALYLCASSPGTTSNYGYTFGSGTRLTVV.

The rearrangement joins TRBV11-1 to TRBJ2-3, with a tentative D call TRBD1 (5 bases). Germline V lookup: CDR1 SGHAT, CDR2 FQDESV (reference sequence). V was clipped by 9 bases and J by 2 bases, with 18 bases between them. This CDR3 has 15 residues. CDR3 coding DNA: TGTGCCAGTTCGAACAGACAGTCATACACAGATACGCAGTATTTT. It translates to CASSNRQSYTDTQYF.

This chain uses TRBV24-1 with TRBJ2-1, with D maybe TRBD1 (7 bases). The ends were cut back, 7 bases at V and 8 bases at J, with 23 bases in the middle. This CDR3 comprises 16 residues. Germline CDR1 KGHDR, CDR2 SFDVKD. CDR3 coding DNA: TGTGCCACCAGCGGTTCGAGGGGGCGGGGAGGTGATGAGCAGTTCTTC. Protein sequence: CATSGSRGRGGDEQFF.

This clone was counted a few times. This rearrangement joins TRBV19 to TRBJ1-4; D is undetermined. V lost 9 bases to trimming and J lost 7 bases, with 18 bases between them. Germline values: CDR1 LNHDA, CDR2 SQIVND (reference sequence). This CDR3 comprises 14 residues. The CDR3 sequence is CASTISASGEKLFF. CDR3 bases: TGTGCCAGCACCATAAGCGCTTCTGGTGAAAAACTGTTTTTT.

The CDR3, as DNA: TGTGCCAGTAGTACTTCTGAGCCTCGCAATGAAAAACTGTTTTTT. This translates into CASSTSEPRNEKLFF. The J gene is TRBJ1-4, the V gene TRBV19, with no clear D. V was pared by 4 bases and J by 5 bases, with 14 bases between. Germline lookup yields CDR1 LNHDA and CDR2 SQIVND (reference sequence). The CDR3 spans 15 residues.

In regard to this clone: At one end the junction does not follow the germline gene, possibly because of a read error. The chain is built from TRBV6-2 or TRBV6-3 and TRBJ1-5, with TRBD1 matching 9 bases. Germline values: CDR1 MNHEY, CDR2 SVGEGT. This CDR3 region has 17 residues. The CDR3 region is CAGSPVQGALSNQPQHF. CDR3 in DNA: TGTGCCGGCAGCCCCGTACAGGGGGCTTTGAGCAATCAGCCCCAGCATTTT.

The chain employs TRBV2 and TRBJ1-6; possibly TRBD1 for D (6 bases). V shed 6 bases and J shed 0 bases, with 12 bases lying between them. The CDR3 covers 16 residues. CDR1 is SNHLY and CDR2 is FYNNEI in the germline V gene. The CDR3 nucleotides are TGTGCCAGCAGGGTTACAGGGAGCTCCTATAATTCACCCCTCCACTTT. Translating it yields CASRVTGSSYNSPLHF.

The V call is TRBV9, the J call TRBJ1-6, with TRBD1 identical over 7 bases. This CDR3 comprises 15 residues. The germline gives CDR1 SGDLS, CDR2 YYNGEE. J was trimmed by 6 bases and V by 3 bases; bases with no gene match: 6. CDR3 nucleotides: TGTGCCAGCAGCGACGGGACAGCTCTTAATTCACCCCTCCACTTT. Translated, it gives CASSDGTALNSPLHF.

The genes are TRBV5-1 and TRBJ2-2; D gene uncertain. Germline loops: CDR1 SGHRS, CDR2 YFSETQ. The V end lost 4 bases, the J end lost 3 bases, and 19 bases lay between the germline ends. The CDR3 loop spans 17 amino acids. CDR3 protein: CASSTGPPPGDTGELFF. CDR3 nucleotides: TGCGCCAGCAGCACCGGCCCCCCCCCAGGCGACACCGGGGAGCTGTTTTTT.

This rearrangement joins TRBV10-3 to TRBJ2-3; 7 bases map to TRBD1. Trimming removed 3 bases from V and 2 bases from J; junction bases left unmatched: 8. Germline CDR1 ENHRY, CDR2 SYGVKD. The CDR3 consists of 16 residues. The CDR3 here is CAISDWTGGTTDTQYF. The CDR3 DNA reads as TGTGCCATCAGTGATTGGACAGGAGGAACCACAGATACGCAGTATTTT.

CDR3 sequence: CASSLDLGRGTTEAFF. As DNA, the CDR3 is TGCGCCAGCAGCTTAGATCTTGGGCGGGGGACCACTGAAGCTTTCTTT. The gene calls are TRBV5-1 and TRBJ1-1, with D possibly matching TRBD1 (5 bases). The germline V gene encodes CDR1 SGHRS and CDR2 YFSETQ. Trimming took off 2 bases at V and 4 bases at J, with 18 bases between the two ends. This CDR3 is built from 16 residues.

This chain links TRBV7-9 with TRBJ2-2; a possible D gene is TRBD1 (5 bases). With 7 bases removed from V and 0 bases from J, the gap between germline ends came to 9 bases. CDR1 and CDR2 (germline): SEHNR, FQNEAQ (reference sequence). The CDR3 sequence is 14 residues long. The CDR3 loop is CASTDSTNTGELFF. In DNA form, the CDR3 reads TGTGCCAGCACCGACAGCACGAACACCGGGGAGCTGTTTTTT.

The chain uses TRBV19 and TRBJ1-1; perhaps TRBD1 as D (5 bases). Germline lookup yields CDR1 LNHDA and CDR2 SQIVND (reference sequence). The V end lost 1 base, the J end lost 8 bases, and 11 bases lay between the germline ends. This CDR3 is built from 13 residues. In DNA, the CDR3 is TGTGCCAGTAGTATAGGGGGGGTCCTAGAAGCTTTCTTT. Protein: CASSIGGVLEAFF.

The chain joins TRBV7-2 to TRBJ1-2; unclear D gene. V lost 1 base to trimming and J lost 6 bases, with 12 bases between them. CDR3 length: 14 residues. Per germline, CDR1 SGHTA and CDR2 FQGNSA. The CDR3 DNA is TGTGCCAGCAGCTTAGTACGGGAGGGCAATGGCTACACCTTC. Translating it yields CASSLVREGNGYTF.

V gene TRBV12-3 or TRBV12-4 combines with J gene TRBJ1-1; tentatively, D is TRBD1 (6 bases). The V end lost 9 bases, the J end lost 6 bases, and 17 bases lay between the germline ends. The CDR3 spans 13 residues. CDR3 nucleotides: TGTGCCAGTCTCCGAGGCTCAGGGGCTGAAGCTTTCTTT. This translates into CASLRGSGAEAFF.

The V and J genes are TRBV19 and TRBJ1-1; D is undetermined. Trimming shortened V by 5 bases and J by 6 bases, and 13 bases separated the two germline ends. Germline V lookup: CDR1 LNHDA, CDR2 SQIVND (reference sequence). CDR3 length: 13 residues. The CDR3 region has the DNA TGTGCCAGTAGTCCAACCCACGGGGCTGAAGCTTTCTTT. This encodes CASSPTHGAEAFF.

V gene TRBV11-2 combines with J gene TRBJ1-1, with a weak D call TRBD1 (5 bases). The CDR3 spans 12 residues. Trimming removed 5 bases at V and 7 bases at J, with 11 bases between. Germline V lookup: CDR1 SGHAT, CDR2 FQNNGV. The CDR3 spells CASSPLGGEAFF. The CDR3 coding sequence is TGTGCCAGCAGCCCCCTCGGGGGTGAAGCTTTCTTT.

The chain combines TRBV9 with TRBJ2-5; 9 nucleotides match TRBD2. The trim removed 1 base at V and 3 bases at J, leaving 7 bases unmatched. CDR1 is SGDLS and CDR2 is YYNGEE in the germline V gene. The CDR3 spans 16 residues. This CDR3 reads CASSVQAGGPKETQYF. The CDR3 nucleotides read TGTGCCAGCAGCGTACAAGCGGGAGGCCCCAAAGAGACCCAGTACTTC.

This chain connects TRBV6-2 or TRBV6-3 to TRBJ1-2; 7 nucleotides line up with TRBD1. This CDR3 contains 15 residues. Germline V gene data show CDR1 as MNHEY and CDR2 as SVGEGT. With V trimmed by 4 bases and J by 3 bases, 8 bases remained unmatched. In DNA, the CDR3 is TGTGCCAGCAGTTCGACAGGGAAGGTGGACTATGGCTACACCTTC. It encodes CASSSTGKVDYGYTF.

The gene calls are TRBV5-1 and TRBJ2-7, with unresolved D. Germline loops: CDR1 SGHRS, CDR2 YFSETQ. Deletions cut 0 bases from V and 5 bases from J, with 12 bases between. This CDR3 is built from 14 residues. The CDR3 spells CASSLEAPQDEQYF. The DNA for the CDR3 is TGCGCCAGCAGCTTGGAGGCCCCTCAGGACGAGCAGTACTTC. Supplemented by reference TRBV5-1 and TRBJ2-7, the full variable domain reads KAGVTQTPRYLIKTRGQQVTLSCSPISGHRSVSWYQQTPGQGLQFLFEYFSETQRNKGNFPGRFSGRQFSNSRSEMNVSTLELGDSALYLCASSLEAPQDEQYFGPGTRLTVT.